The entry below gives a single T cell receptor (beta chain) sequence along with its context. This specimen includes other DNA sequences encoding the same CDR3. The data stem from a study of blood T cell repertoires in COVID-19. Overall study context: Sites across the United States, Italy and Spain contributed samples from acute and convalescent COVID-19. Sources were T cells, B-cell-depleted T cells, or PBMCs; the material itself was cDNA or gDNA.

CDR3 size: 13 residues. From germline, CDR1 is MDHEN and CDR2 SYDVKM. V was clipped by 5 bases and J by 8 bases; unmatched bases: 4. In the source study's methods: Amplifying reference gene primers gave estimates of nucleated cell counts. Only in-frame clones appear in the TCRdb table, and some are missing; sequencing was by immunoSEQ multiplex PCR. The DNA was the basis for D and trimming; V, J and clone size are from that table. The sample has approximately 250,000 clones; 80% to 85% are singletons. Sequencing used peripheral blood. The source is a man aged 60-69 years with acute or convalescent COVID-19. This chain joins TRBV28 and TRBJ2-1; TRBD1 matches 9 bases. Here the CDR3 reads CASSPGQGYEQFF. The CDR3 DNA reads TGTGCCAGCAGTCCGGGACAGGGTTATGAGCAGTTCTTC.